One and the same sample provided the 30 T cell receptor beta chains below, sequenced in a study of T cells after yellow fever vaccination. Each CDR3 protein gets one entry after TCRdb re-called the 5' RACE reads with MiXCR. The sample contains around 600,000 distinct CDR3 sequences, roughly an eighth of which appear only once. The specimen was PBMCs, collected on the day of the yellow fever booster vaccination. The source of these receptors is a man aged 25 to 40 who received the YFV17D yellow fever vaccine.

V is TRBV27 and J is TRBJ2-1, with TRBD1 identical over 8 bases. Losses at the gene ends were 8 bases for V and 2 bases for J; bases not matched to a gene: 5. The V gene's germline CDR1 is MNHEY and CDR2 SMNVEV (reference sequence). The CDR3 runs 14 residues. The CDR3 loop is CASRTGSPYNEQFF. CDR3 nucleotides: TGTGCCAGCCGGACAGGGAGCCCCTACAATGAGCAGTTCTTC.

V is TRBV29-1 and J is TRBJ2-3; D remains unclear. Germline V gives CDR1 SQVTM, CDR2 ANQGSEA. V shed 4 bases and J shed 0 bases, with 11 bases lying between them. This CDR3 has 14 amino acids. The DNA for the CDR3 is TGCAGCGTTGCCCCAGGCTCGAGCACAGATACGCAGTATTTT. Translated, it gives CSVAPGSSTDTQYF.

CDR3 sequence: CASSLVSGPNTEAFF. In DNA form, the CDR3 reads TGTGCCAGCAGTTTAGTGTCAGGGCCAAACACTGAAGCTTTCTTT. This chain connects TRBV12-3 or TRBV12-4 to TRBJ1-1, with a tentative D call TRBD1 (5 bases). The CDR3 sequence is 15 residues long. Trimming removed 1 base at V and 2 bases at J, with 11 bases between.

This clonotype was seen just once. The V and J genes are TRBV4-2 and TRBJ2-1; D gene ambiguous. In germline, CDR1 is LGHNA, CDR2 YNFKEQ. This CDR3 comprises 12 residues. V shed 0 bases and J shed 5 bases, with 2 bases lying between them. The CDR3 here is CASSQDNNEQFF. As DNA, the CDR3 is TGTGCCAGCAGCCAAGATAACAATGAGCAGTTCTTC.

The table lists this clonotype with a few counts. The V and J genes are TRBV12-3 or TRBV12-4 and TRBJ2-3, with D tentatively TRBD2 (5 bases). This CDR3 has 15 residues. Trimming took 1 base from V and 4 from J, leaving 12 bases between them. The CDR3 region is CASSLVTGSSDTQYF. In DNA form, the CDR3 reads TGTGCCAGCAGTTTAGTGACGGGAAGTTCAGATACGCAGTATTTT.

The chain recombines TRBV7-2 with TRBJ2-7; 8 nucleotides align to TRBD1. The V segment lost 6 bases and the J segment 2 bases; nucleotides outside the gene matches: 6. In germline, CDR1 is SGHTA, CDR2 FQGNSA. There are 14 residues in the CDR3. This CDR3 reads CASRSGQETYEQYF. The DNA of the CDR3 is TGTGCCAGCAGGTCGGGACAGGAGACCTACGAGCAGTACTTC.

The genes are TRBV29-1 and TRBJ2-7, with D maybe TRBD2 (6 bases). CDR1 is SQVTM, CDR2 ANQGSEA, per germline. The germline V and J ends were trimmed by 4 bases and 6 bases, with 13 bases remaining between them. This CDR3 has 12 amino acids. CDR3 loop: CSVGAGRLEQYF. The CDR3, as DNA: TGCAGCGTTGGTGCGGGGCGGCTCGAGCAGTACTTC.

Comments on this clonotype: Likely a read error: the CDR3 ends without its conserved phenylalanine or tryptophan. The DNA is omitted, as the CDR3 cannot be located on it reliably, and the CDR3 follows TCRdb's listing. The CDR3 loop reads CASSEGPGREGSVGRP. V is TRBV6-1 and J is TRBJ2-3; the table gives TRBD2 as D, unverified against the DNA. The CDR3 totals 16 residues, both ends included. Germline V gene data show CDR1 as MNHNS and CDR2 as SASEGT.

This clonotype was seen a few times. The rearrangement links TRBV5-6 to TRBJ1-1; no firm D call. The germline V gene encodes CDR1 SGHDT and CDR2 YYEEEE. V was clipped by 4 bases and J by 1 base, with 11 bases between them. The CDR3 has 14 residues. This chain's CDR3 is CASSPGERNTEAFF. The CDR3 DNA follows: TGTGCCAGCAGCCCGGGAGAAAGGAACACTGAAGCTTTCTTT.

The chain combines TRBV4-3 with TRBJ2-7; D is ambiguous. From germline, CDR1 is LGHNA and CDR2 YSLEER. This CDR3 contains 14 residues. Trimming took 1 base from V and 12 from J, leaving 19 bases between them. The chain's CDR3 is CASSQVPGGPPLYF. The CDR3 nucleotides read TGCGCCAGCAGCCAAGTTCCGGGTGGACCCCCGCTGTACTTC.

J is TRBJ2-1 and V is TRBV20-1, with D possibly being TRBD1 (5 bases). Germline loops: CDR1 DFQATT, CDR2 SNEGSKA (reference sequence). The CDR3 runs 13 residues. Trimming took 1 base from V and 4 from J, leaving 8 bases between them. CDR3 in amino acids: CSARGTKYNEQFF. The CDR3 bases are TGCAGTGCTAGAGGGACAAAATACAATGAGCAGTTCTTC.

This clonotype was seen a handful of times. The V gene is TRBV30, the J gene TRBJ2-1; unclear D gene. Germline CDR1 is GTSNPN and CDR2 is SVGIG (reference sequence). The CDR3 is made up of 15 amino acids. V gave up 2 bases and J gave up 8 bases, with 19 bases separating them. CDR3 bases: TGTGCCTGGAGTTACCAAGCCGTTGGACCGGATGAGCAGTTCTTC. Amino acids: CAWSYQAVGPDEQFF.

This clonotype has more than one count but fewer than ten. The J gene is TRBJ2-1, the V gene TRBV6-5; D call uncertain. CDR1 is MNHEY and CDR2 is SVGAGI in the germline V gene. This CDR3 region has 17 residues. V lost 0 bases to trimming and J lost 2 bases, with 14 bases between them. The CDR3 is CASSYSIGRTAYNEQFF. CDR3 DNA: TGTGCCAGCAGTTACTCGATTGGGCGGACCGCCTACAATGAGCAGTTCTTC.

There are a few counts of this clonotype. V gene TRBV2 combines with J gene TRBJ1-4; no clear D. Germline V gene sequence: CDR1 SNHLY, CDR2 FYNNEI. This CDR3 comprises 13 residues. V lost 7 bases, J lost 6 bases, and 12 bases lay in between. The CDR3 protein is CASNMDGYEKLFF. Written as DNA, the CDR3 is TGTGCCAGCAACATGGACGGTTATGAAAAACTGTTTTTT.

The J gene is TRBJ2-5, the V gene TRBV7-2; the match to TRBD2 covers 13 bases. CDR1 is SGHTA and CDR2 is FQGNSA in the germline V gene. The CDR3 is 15 residues long. Unmatched junction bases numbered 9, after V lost 1 base and J lost 13 bases. The CDR3 sequence is CASSLVSLAGGPVYF. The CDR3 bases are TGTGCCAGCAGCTTAGTCTCACTAGCGGGAGGGCCGGTGTACTTC.

The J gene is TRBJ1-5, the V gene TRBV6-5, with D unresolved. The CDR3 loop spans 17 amino acids. The germline V gene encodes CDR1 MNHEY and CDR2 SVGAGI. The ends were cut back, 0 bases at V and 3 bases at J, with 15 bases in the middle. The CDR3 coding sequence is TGTGCCAGCAGTTACTCGAGGAGCGGAGGGCCCAATCAGCCCCAGCATTTT. It codes for CASSYSRSGGPNQPQHF.

In regard to this clonotype: Being one base from a much bigger clone, this may be a read error. This sequence joins TRBV29-1 and TRBJ2-7; D perhaps matches TRBD1 (6 bases). Trimming took off 5 bases at V and 5 bases at J, with 22 bases between the two ends. The germline V gene has CDR1 SQVTM and CDR2 ANQGSEA. This CDR3 spans 15 amino acids. Here the CDR3 DNA reads TGCAGCGTTACCTCTTGGGACAAAGGGAGCGACGAGCAGTACTTC. Translated: CSVTSWDKGSDEQYF.

This clonotype has only a few counts. The chain carries TRBV5-6 and TRBJ2-5; D is ambiguous. The V gene lost 3 bases and the J gene lost 5 bases, with 11 bases spanning the gap. Per the germline V gene, CDR1 is SGHDT and CDR2 is YYEEEE. The CDR3 consists of 13 residues. CDR3 sequence: CASSWNYGETQYF. The DNA for the CDR3 is TGTGCCAGCAGCTGGAACTACGGGGAGACCCAGTACTTC.

This clonotype was detected a few times. This chain links TRBV7-6 with TRBJ2-7, with D perhaps matching TRBD1 (6 bases). V gave up 4 bases and J gave up 5 bases, with 21 bases separating them. From germline, CDR1 is SGHVS and CDR2 FNYEAQ. There are 16 residues in the CDR3. The CDR3 is CASSYRSTGMDDEQYF. The CDR3 DNA sequence: TGTGCCAGCAGCTACCGATCCACAGGGATGGACGACGAGCAGTACTTC.

J is TRBJ1-2 and V is TRBV6-5; D ambiguous. The germline V gene encodes CDR1 MNHEY and CDR2 SVGAGI. The CDR3 runs to 12 residues. Trimming removed 7 bases from V and 9 bases from J, with 15 bases in between. CDR3 nucleotide sequence: TGTGCCAGCACCCAACCCGGGGTTAGCTACACCTTC. Its translation: CASTQPGVSYTF.

The chain carries TRBV28 and TRBJ1-5, with D perhaps TRBD1 (6 bases). The CDR3 totals 18 residues. With 5 bases removed from V and 0 bases from J, the gap between germline ends came to 20 bases. Per the germline V gene, CDR1 is MDHEN and CDR2 is SYDVKM. The CDR3, as DNA: TGTGCCAGCAGTCACCTAACTAGACAGGTCTATAGCAATCAGCCCCAGCATTTT. It translates to CASSHLTRQVYSNQPQHF.

The gene calls are TRBV6-2 or TRBV6-3 and TRBJ2-1; the D is unclear. CDR3 length: 11 amino acids. V was cut by 4 bases and J by 10 bases, with 8 bases left in between. From germline, CDR1 is MNHEY and CDR2 SVGEGT. CDR3 DNA: TGTGCCAGCAGTTCGTCTAGGGAGCAGTTCTTC. Its protein product is CASSSSREQFF.

This clonotype was picked up a small number of times. The chain combines TRBV5-1 with TRBJ1-1; 9 bases fit TRBD1. CDR3 size: 15 residues. The junction had 3 bases not matched to a gene; V was cut back by 2 bases and J by 1 base. Germline V lookup: CDR1 SGHRS, CDR2 YFSETQ. The CDR3 coding sequence is TGCGCCAGCAGCTTACAGGGGGCGCAGAACACTGAAGCTTTCTTT. As protein: CASSLQGAQNTEAFF.

This clonotype has only a few counts. The chain recombines TRBV6-2 or TRBV6-3 with TRBJ1-1; D unresolved. The CDR3 spans 13 residues. Germline-derived CDR1 and CDR2 are MNHEY and SVGEGT. V was cut by 3 bases and J by 4 bases, with 9 bases left in between. In DNA, the CDR3 is TGTGCCAGCAGTTATGGTGCTGGCACTGAAGCTTTCTTT. Its protein product is CASSYGAGTEAFF.

This clonotype was detected only a few times. V is TRBV7-2 and J is TRBJ2-5; D gene uncertain. V dropped 5 bases and J dropped 6 bases, with 10 bases sitting between them. The V gene's germline CDR1 is SGHTA and CDR2 FQGNSA. This CDR3 has 12 amino acids. In DNA, the CDR3 is TGTGCCAGCAGCGTCTCGGTCCAGACCCAGTACTTC. It encodes CASSVSVQTQYF.

The J gene is TRBJ1-3, the V gene TRBV7-8, with a tentative D call TRBD1 (5 bases). This CDR3 spans 14 amino acids. Trimming took off 3 bases at V and 6 bases at J, with 12 bases between the two ends. CDR1 SGHVS and CDR2 FQNEAQ come from the germline V gene. CDR3 nucleotide sequence: TGTGCCAGCAGCTTCGACAGCACCAAAAACACCATATATTTT. As protein: CASSFDSTKNTIYF. The full variable domain, with the rest looked up from reference TRBV7-8 and TRBJ1-3, is GAGVSQSPRYKVAKRGQDVALRCDPISGHVSLFWYQQALGQGPEFLTYFQNEAQLDKSGLPSDRFFAERPEGSVSTLKIQRTQQEDSAVYLCASSFDSTKNTIYFGEGSWLTVV.

V gene TRBV20-1 combines with J gene TRBJ2-1; D unresolved. Germline V gene sequence: CDR1 DFQATT, CDR2 SNEGSKA (reference sequence). Trimming removed 4 bases at V and 0 bases at J, with 7 bases between. The CDR3 runs to 13 residues. CDR3 DNA sequence: TGCAGTGCTACGGAGAGCTCCTACAATGAGCAGTTCTTC. It yields the protein CSATESSYNEQFF.

The chain couples TRBV7-2 to TRBJ2-3; D may be TRBD2 (6 bases). CDR3 length: 16 amino acids. Germline V gene sequence: CDR1 SGHTA, CDR2 FQGNSA. With 4 bases removed from V and 4 bases from J, the gap between germline ends came to 18 bases. The CDR3: CASSSYSGSAADTQYF. The CDR3 DNA follows: TGTGCCAGCAGCTCGTATAGCGGCTCAGCGGCAGATACGCAGTATTTT.

The J gene is TRBJ2-2, the V gene TRBV27; TRBD2 matches at 8 bases. CDR1 and CDR2 (germline): MNHEY, SMNVEV (reference sequence). The CDR3 extends over 17 amino acids. V gave up 5 bases and J gave up 1 base; unmatched junction bases: 9. The DNA for the CDR3 is TGTGCCAGCAGTACGAGCGGGGGTGTTCGGAACACCGGGGAGCTGTTTTTT. Protein: CASSTSGGVRNTGELFF.

This clonotype was seen repeatedly, ten times or more. The J gene is TRBJ2-5, the V gene TRBV30, with 7 bases matching TRBD1. This CDR3 region has 15 residues. Trimming removed 0 bases from V and 1 base from J; junction bases left unmatched: 5. CDR1 and CDR2 (germline): GTSNPN, SVGIG (reference sequence). The CDR3 DNA sequence: TGTGCCTGGAGTGTAGGGCAGGGGGTCCAAGAGACCCAGTACTTC. Encoded protein: CAWSVGQGVQETQYF.